Below are 11 T cell receptor beta chains sequenced from a single sample in a study of cytomegalovirus exposure and HLA in healthy donors. Researchers ran the PCR with 60 Vbeta and 13 Jbeta primers. Libraries were prepared by immunoSEQ multiplex PCR; TCRdb keeps only in-frame clonotypes and omits some of them. The sample carries approximately 150,000 clones, around four fifths recorded once. Input material: PBMCs. These receptors were taken from a male donor in good health and CMV-seronegative.

Notes on this clone: Germline is not matched at one junction end, which may reflect a read error. The chain is built from TRBV7-9 and TRBJ1-4; a weak D match, TRBD1 (5 bases). This CDR3 comprises 14 residues. CDR1 and CDR2 from the germline V gene are SEHNR and FQNEAQ (reference sequence). DNA of the CDR3: TGTTCCAGCAGCCGGGTAGGGGCTAATGAAAAACTGTTTTTT. Its protein product is CSSSRVGANEKLFF.

The chain uses TRBV5-1 and TRBJ2-1; TRBD1 might be the D (6 bases). The length of the CDR3 is 13 residues. The germline V gene encodes CDR1 SGHRS and CDR2 YFSETQ. Trimming cost V 5 bases and J 4 bases, with 10 bases left between them. CDR3: CASRLGQYNEQFF. The CDR3 coding sequence is TGCGCCAGCAGACTCGGACAGTACAATGAGCAGTTCTTC.

The chain combines TRBV5-4 with TRBJ1-2, with 7 nucleotides matching TRBD1. The V segment lost 5 bases and the J segment 1 base; nucleotides outside the gene matches: 2. The CDR3 has 13 residues. In germline, CDR1 is SGHNT, CDR2 YYREEE (reference sequence). CDR3 in DNA: TGTGCCAGCAGGAACAGGGGTAACTATGGCTACACCTTC. Translation gives CASRNRGNYGYTF.

This clone came up a few times. V and J are TRBV11-3 and TRBJ2-1; 8 positions agree with TRBD2. This CDR3 comprises 13 residues. J was trimmed by 8 bases and V by 5 bases; bases with no gene match: 5. Looked up from germline, CDR1 is SGHNT and CDR2 is YENEEA. This CDR3 is CASSGGLEDEQFF. The CDR3 DNA follows: TGTGCCAGCAGCGGGGGACTAGAGGATGAGCAGTTCTTC.

Written as DNA, the CDR3 is TGTGCCAGCTCACCACCCACAGCTGGAAACACCATATATTTT. As protein: CASSPPTAGNTIYF. The V and J genes are TRBV18 and TRBJ1-3, with D unresolved. V lost 0 bases and J 2 bases, leaving 5 bases between the germline ends. CDR1 is KGHSH and CDR2 is LQKENI in the germline V gene. The CDR3 covers 14 residues.

V gene TRBV10-3 combines with J gene TRBJ2-7; D is uncertain. Trimming stripped 8 bases from V and 0 bases from J, with 14 bases between. Germline-derived CDR1 and CDR2 are ENHRY and SYGVKD. The CDR3 length is 14 residues. CDR3 protein: CAIGRTESSYEQYF. As DNA, the CDR3 is TGTGCCATCGGGCGCACAGAAAGCTCCTACGAGCAGTACTTC.

This clone was seen a single time. This chain connects TRBV5-4 to TRBJ2-3; 10 bases fit TRBD1. Unmatched junction bases numbered 6, after V lost 4 bases and J lost 4 bases. CDR1 SGHNT and CDR2 YYREEE come from the germline V gene (reference sequence). The CDR3 sequence is 15 residues long. The CDR3 coding sequence is TGTGCCAGCAGCCGTGGGACAGGGGCTGCAGATACGCAGTATTTT. Translating gives CASSRGTGAADTQYF. Drawing the rest from reference TRBV5-4 and TRBJ2-3, the complete variable domain is ETGVTQSPTHLIKTRGQQVTLRCSSQSGHNTVSWYQQALGQGPQFIFQYYREEENGRGNFPPRFSGLQFPNYSSELNVNALELDDSALYLCASSRGTGAADTQYFGPGTRLTVL.

The V call is TRBV11-3, the J call TRBJ2-7, with 11 nucleotides matching TRBD2. The V gene's germline CDR1 is SGHNT and CDR2 YENEEA. This CDR3 is 17 amino acids long. V was pared by 3 bases and J by 3 bases, with 10 bases of the junction left unmatched. Here the CDR3 reads CASSFPEGTSGSYEQYF. The CDR3 DNA reads TGTGCCAGCAGCTTCCCCGAAGGAACTAGCGGGAGCTACGAGCAGTACTTC.

This chain joins TRBV5-1 and TRBJ2-7; TRBD1 matches 7 bases. Germline trimming cut 2 bases from V and 2 bases from J; bases unmatched to any gene: 13. There are 17 residues in the CDR3. Germline-derived CDR1 and CDR2 are SGHRS and YFSETQ. CDR3 sequence (DNA): TGCGCCAGCAGCTTAATAATGGACAGGCCTCTCCCCTACGAGCAGTACTTC. Amino acids: CASSLIMDRPLPYEQYF.

Concerning this clone: An end of the junction differs from the germline gene, which may be a read error. V gene TRBV7-9 combines with J gene TRBJ2-7; no reliable D call. This CDR3 is 12 amino acids long. Germline CDR1 and CDR2: SEHNR and FQNEAQ (reference sequence). CDR3 protein: CSSSLDFYEQYF. In nucleotides, the CDR3 is TGTTCCAGCAGCTTAGACTTCTACGAGCAGTACTTC.

The V call is TRBV23-1, the J call TRBJ2-1, with D tentatively TRBD2 (6 bases). TRBV23-1 is known as an ORF, though its function is uncertain. Trimming took 7 bases from V and 3 from J, leaving 19 bases between them. The CDR3 runs to 16 residues. The CDR3 DNA is TGCGCCAGCACTCCCCTCACGGGGGTCGACTACAATGAGCAGTTCTTC. This gives the protein CASTPLTGVDYNEQFF.